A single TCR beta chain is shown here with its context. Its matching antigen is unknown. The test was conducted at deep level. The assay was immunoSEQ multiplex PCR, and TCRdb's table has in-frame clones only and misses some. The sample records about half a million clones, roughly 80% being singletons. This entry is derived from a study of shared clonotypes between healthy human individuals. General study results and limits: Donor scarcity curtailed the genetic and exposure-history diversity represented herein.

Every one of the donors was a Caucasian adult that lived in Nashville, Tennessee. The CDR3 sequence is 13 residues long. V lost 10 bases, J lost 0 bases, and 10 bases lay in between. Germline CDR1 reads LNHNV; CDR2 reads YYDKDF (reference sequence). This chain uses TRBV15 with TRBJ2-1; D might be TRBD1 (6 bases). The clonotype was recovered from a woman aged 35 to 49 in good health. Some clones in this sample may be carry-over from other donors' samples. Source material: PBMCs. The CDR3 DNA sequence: TGTGCCATCGGACAGAGCTCCTACAATGAGCAGTTCTTC. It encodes CAIGQSSYNEQFF. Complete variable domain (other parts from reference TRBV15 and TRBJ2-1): DAMVIQNPRYQVTQFGKPVTLSCSQTLNHNVMYWYQQKSSQAPKLLFHYYDKDFNNEADTPDNFQSRRPNTSFCFLDIRSPGLGDTAMYLCAIGQSSYNEQFFGPGTRLTVL.